The 5 T cell receptor beta chains presented below share a single source sample, sequenced in a study of shared clonotypes between healthy human individuals. Some clones are missing from TCRdb's copy, which holds only in-frame ones; the method was immunoSEQ multiplex PCR. The sample records 950,000 to 1,100,000 clones, more than 60% being singletons. The sequenced sample consisted of memory CD4+ T cells sorted from blood. Subset meaning: CD45RA-negative fraction. These receptors were taken from a man aged 18-30 years in good health.

This clone came up many times. This same CDR3 is encoded by further DNA sequences in the sample. V and J are TRBV30 and TRBJ1-1; D might be TRBD1 (5 bases). Trimming removed 1 base from V and 3 bases from J, with 6 bases in between. Germline CDR1 and CDR2: GTSNPN and SVGIG (reference sequence). The CDR3 runs to 12 residues. The CDR3 DNA follows: TGTGCCTGGAGTGGACAGTACACTGAAGCTTTCTTT. Translation: CAWSGQYTEAFF.

The V call is TRBV2, the J call TRBJ2-5; perhaps D is TRBD1 or TRBD2 (6 bases each). Germline CDR1 SNHLY, CDR2 FYNNEI. This CDR3 has 15 amino acids. Trimming took 0 bases from V and 5 from J, leaving 13 bases between them. DNA for the CDR3: TGTGCCAGCAGTGAAGCGCTTGGGGGGCGTGAGACCCAGTACTTC. Its translation is CASSEALGGRETQYF.

In its sample, this clone was seen many times. The CDR3 DNA sequence: TGTGCCAGCAGTTTATTTCTCGGGACAGGGGATACTGAAGCTTTCTTT. This gives the protein CASSLFLGTGDTEAFF. V and J are TRBV28 and TRBJ1-1, with 10 bases that match TRBD1. CDR3 length equals 16 residues. Germline CDR1 MDHEN, CDR2 SYDVKM. The V segment lost 1 base and the J segment 5 bases; nucleotides outside the gene matches: 7.

The chain employs TRBV9 and TRBJ1-4, with 9 bases fitting TRBD1. V trimming: 4 bases; J trimming: 1 base; junction bases outside the gene matches: 8. Germline CDR1 SGDLS, CDR2 YYNGEE. The CDR3 runs 17 residues. CDR3 nucleotides: TGTGCCAGCAGCCCACGACAGGGGGATAGAACTAATGAAAAACTGTTTTTT. It specifies CASSPRQGDRTNEKLFF.

This chain connects TRBV5-4 to TRBJ2-6; 7 positions match TRBD1. V lost 4 bases and J lost 1; bases outside the gene matches: 5. Germline CDR1 and CDR2: SGHNT and YYREEE (reference sequence). This CDR3 region has 16 residues. The DNA of the CDR3 is TGTGCCAGCAGCCCAGGGGGTCTATCTGGGGCCAACGTCCTGACTTTC. Encoded protein: CASSPGGLSGANVLTF.